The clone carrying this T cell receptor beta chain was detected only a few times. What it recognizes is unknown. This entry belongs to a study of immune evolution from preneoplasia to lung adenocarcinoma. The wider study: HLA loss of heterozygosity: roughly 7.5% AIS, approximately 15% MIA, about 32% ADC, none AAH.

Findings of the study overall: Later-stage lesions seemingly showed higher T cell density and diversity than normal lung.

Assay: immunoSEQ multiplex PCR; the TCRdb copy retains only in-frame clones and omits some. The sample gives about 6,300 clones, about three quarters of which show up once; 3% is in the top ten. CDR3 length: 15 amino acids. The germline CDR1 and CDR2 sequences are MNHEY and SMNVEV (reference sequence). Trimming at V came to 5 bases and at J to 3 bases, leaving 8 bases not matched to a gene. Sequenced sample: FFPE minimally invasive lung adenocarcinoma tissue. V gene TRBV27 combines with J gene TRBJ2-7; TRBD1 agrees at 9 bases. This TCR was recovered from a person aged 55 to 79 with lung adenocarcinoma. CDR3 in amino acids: CASSEGTGRVYEQYF. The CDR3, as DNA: TGTGCCAGCAGTGAAGGGACAGGGCGAGTCTACGAGCAGTACTTC.